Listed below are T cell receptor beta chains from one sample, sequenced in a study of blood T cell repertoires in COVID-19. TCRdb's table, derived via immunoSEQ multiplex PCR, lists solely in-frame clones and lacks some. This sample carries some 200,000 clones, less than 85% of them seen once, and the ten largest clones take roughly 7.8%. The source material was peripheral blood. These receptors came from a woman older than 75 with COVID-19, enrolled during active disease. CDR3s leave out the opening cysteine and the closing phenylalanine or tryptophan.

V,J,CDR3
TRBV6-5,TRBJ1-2,ASTKDRAVYGYT
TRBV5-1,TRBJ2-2,ASSLEPGRTGELF
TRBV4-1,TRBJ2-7,ASSQGLATTPYEQY
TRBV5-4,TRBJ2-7,ASSSKTGAGEYEQY
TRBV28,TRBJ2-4,ASMEGGVKNIQY
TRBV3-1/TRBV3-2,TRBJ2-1,ASTGLAGAYNEQF
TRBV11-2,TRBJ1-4,ASSLWTAATNEKLF
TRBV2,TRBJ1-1,ASSEAPAPGTGKTEAF
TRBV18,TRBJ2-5,ASSPLPGGGETQY
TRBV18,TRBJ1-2,ASSDSQVNYGYT
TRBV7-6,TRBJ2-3,ASSLGQGADTQY
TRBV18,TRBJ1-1,ASSPAAGDREAF
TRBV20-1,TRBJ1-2,SARTTGGYT
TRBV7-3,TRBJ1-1,ASSSLVHTEAF
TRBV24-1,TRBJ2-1,ATSDWVNRVGEQF
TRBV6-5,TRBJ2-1,ASKTSSYNEQF
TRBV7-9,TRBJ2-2,ASSLVLVIGELF
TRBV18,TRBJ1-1,ASSTGTGKALTEAF